The clone carrying this TCR beta chain was seen a single time. Cohorts were based on clinical histories the participants reported. It was within 2 weeks before study entry that exposed participants met a COVID-19 case. The entry originates in a study of blood T cell repertoires in COVID-19. Background on the study: PBMCs, B-cell-depleted T cells, or T cells provided the cDNA or gDNA that made up the material.

The germline CDR1 and CDR2 sequences are SNHLY and FYNNEI. This CDR3 is built from 14 residues. V lost 6 bases to trimming and J lost 4 bases, with 15 bases between them. Authors' data handling: How many nucleated cells were present was estimated from reference gene primer amplification. Measured with immunoSEQ multiplex PCR; TCRdb has only the in-frame clones, and not every one. That table is the source of V, J and clone size, and D and trimming were worked out from the DNA. The repertoire holds about 200,000 clones, with about 88% as singletons. The sequencing input was PBMCs or T cells enriched from blood (not recorded which). The V call is TRBV2, the J call TRBJ1-2; maybe TRBD1 (5 bases). This receptor was identified in a woman aged 25-40 years who had been exposed to COVID-19. CDR3 bases: TGTGCCAGCAGCCGTCAGGGCCGCCCCTATGGCTACACCTTC. Protein: CASSRQGRPYGYTF.